The T cell receptor beta chain under discussion was sequenced for a study of blood T cell repertoires in COVID-19. Study summary: In each case, the material was cDNA or gDNA derived from T cells, B-cell-depleted T cells, or PBMCs.

Enrolled through a virtual design, the participants were between roughly 18 and 89 years of age and came from 24 US areas. This table comes from immunoSEQ multiplex PCR, and its TCRdb copy is limited to in-frame clones, with some not included. The sample has 200,000 to 250,000 clones; approximately 86% are singletons. The ends lost 0 bases at V and 0 bases at J; junction bases unmatched: 8. From germline, CDR1 is LGHNA and CDR2 YNFKEQ. The CDR3 contains 19 residues. This receptor was obtained from a woman younger than 45 who had been exposed to COVID-19. This chain connects TRBV4-2 to TRBJ2-4; 10 positions agree with TRBD2. Sequenced input: PBMCs or T cells enriched from blood (not recorded which). In DNA, the CDR3 is TGTGCCAGCAGCCAAGAAAGCGGGGGGGCTTTTGTAGCCAAAAACATTCAGTACTTC. It yields the protein CASSQESGGAFVAKNIQYF.